Each of the 5 T cell receptor beta chains below was sequenced from the same sample in a study of T cells in tumors after PD-1 blockade. Assay used: immunoSEQ multiplex PCR; TCRdb lists only in-frame clones, some missing. The sample has over 8,000 clones, about 67% seen once. The material sequenced was tumor tissue, taken after anti-PD-1 treatment. The source of these receptors is a human donor with basal cell carcinoma.

This clone occurred once. J is TRBJ2-7 and V is TRBV30; 8 bases agree with TRBD1. The CDR3 consists of 14 residues. Germline CDR1 and CDR2: GTSNPN and SVGIG (reference sequence). After removal of 2 bases from V and 0 bases from J, the junction contained 3 bases not matched to a gene. Written as DNA, the CDR3 is TGTGCCTGGAGTCTTACAGGGGGCTCCTACGAGCAGTACTTC. Its protein is CAWSLTGGSYEQYF.

A word on this clone: Lacking the conserved final phenylalanine or tryptophan, this CDR3 likely reflects a read error. No DNA is shown, since the ends of the CDR3 on it are uncertain; the CDR3 is the one TCRdb lists. The rearrangement joins TRBV6-1 to TRBJ1-4; the table's D call, TRBD1, has no DNA check behind it. 11 amino acids form the CDR3, both terminal residues included. Germline CDR1 is MNHNS and CDR2 is SASEGT. This CDR3 reads CASSDGTGRAL.

The chain carries TRBV18 and TRBJ1-4; D is unresolved. This CDR3 contains 17 residues. Germline V gene data show CDR1 as KGHSH and CDR2 as LQKENI. With 2 bases removed from V and 0 bases from J, the gap between germline ends came to 13 bases. CDR3 sequence reads: CASSPSNAEATNEKLFF. As DNA, the CDR3 is TGTGCCAGCTCACCAAGTAATGCGGAAGCAACTAATGAAAAACTGTTTTTT.

The chain combines TRBV7-2 with TRBJ2-3; 13 bases fit TRBD2. Germline CDR1 reads SGHTA; CDR2 reads FQGNSA. V lost 5 bases, J lost 4 bases, and 15 bases stayed unmatched. CDR3 length equals 19 residues. The CDR3 is CASSATGTSGTLRADTQYF. For the CDR3, the DNA is TGTGCCAGCAGCGCCACCGGGACTAGCGGGACCCTCCGGGCAGATACGCAGTATTTT.

V and J are TRBV6-6 and TRBJ2-7, with a tentative D call TRBD2 (6 bases). Germline values: CDR1 MNHNY, CDR2 SVGAGI (reference sequence). The CDR3 sequence is 13 residues long. V lost 0 bases, J lost 3 bases, and 6 bases lay in between. The CDR3 sequence: CASSYSTSYEQYF. As DNA, the CDR3 is TGTGCCAGCAGTTACTCGACTAGCTACGAGCAGTACTTC.